This TCR beta chain was captured by sequencing in a study of human CD8 memory T cell subsets. In germline, CDR1 is SGHAT, CDR2 FQNNGV. The CDR3 extends over 15 amino acids. The TCR beta sequencing libraries came from UMI-labeled 5' RACE. TCRdb re-called the 5' RACE reads and gives one entry per CDR3 protein, without DNA. Recorded for this sample: fewer than 20,000 distinct CDR3 sequences. The sequenced sample was CD8+ T cells from PBMCs. The clonotype was recovered from a human donor in good health. V usage is TRBV11-2 and J usage is TRBJ2-3; lacking DNA, the TRBD1 call made by TCRdb goes unchecked. The CDR3 sequence: CASTGGAGGTDTQYF.